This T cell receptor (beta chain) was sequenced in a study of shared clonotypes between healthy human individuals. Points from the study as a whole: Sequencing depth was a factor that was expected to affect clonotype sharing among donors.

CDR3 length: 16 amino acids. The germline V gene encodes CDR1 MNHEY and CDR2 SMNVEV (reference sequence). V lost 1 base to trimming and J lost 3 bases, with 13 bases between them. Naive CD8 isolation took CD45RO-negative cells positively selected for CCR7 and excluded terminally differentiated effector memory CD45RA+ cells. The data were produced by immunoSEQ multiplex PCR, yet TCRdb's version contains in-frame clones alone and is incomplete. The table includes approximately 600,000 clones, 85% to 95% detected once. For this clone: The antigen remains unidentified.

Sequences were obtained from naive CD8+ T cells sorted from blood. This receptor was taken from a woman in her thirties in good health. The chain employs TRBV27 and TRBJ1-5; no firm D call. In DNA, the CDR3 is TGTGCCAGCAGTTTATTTGTGGACGGTAACAATCAGCCCCAGCATTTT. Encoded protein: CASSLFVDGNNQPQHF.